A single TCR beta chain is shown here with its context. Its antigen is still unknown. The entry originates in a study of CD8 T cells in Susac syndrome. The study, taken as a whole, reports: By the study's own acknowledgment, its TCR sequencing and HLA analysis included relatively few individuals.

This CDR3 is built from 13 residues. The junction had 3 bases not matched to a gene; V was cut back by 4 bases and J by 7 bases. Germline lookup yields CDR1 SGHDT and CDR2 YYEEEE. Random hexamers were used to reverse transcribe roughly 0.45 to 1 ug of RNA. The amplification used immunoSEQ multiplex PCR on TCR beta CDR3; it spanned 54 Vbeta and 13 Jbeta. A single record per CDR3 protein comes from TCRdb applying MiXCR to the immunoSEQ multiplex PCR reads. The table records 100,000 to 150,000 distinct CDR3 sequences, around 80% of them present only once. The sequencing input was CD8+ T cells from PBMCs. This sequence originates from a human donor with multiple sclerosis. The chain carries TRBV5-6 and TRBJ2-3, with TRBD1 matching 10 bases. CDR3 in amino acids: CASSMDRGNTQYF. Here the CDR3 DNA reads TGTGCCAGCAGCATGGACAGGGGGAATACGCAGTATTTT.